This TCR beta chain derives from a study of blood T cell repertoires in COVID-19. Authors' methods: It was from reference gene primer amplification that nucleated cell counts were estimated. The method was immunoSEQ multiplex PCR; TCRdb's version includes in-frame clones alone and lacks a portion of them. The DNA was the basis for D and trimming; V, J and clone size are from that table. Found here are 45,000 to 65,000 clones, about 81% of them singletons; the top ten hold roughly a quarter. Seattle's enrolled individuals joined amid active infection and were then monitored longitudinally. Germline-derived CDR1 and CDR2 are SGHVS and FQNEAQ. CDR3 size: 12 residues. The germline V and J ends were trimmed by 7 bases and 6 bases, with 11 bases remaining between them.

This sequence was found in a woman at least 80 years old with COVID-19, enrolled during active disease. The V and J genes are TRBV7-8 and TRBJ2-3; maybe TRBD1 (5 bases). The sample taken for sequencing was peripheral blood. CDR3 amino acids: CASKGAVDTQYF. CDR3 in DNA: TGTGCCAGCAAAGGGGCTGTTGATACGCAGTATTTT.